The next 19 T cell receptor beta chains were all read from a single sample in a study of blood T cell repertoires in COVID-19. Produced via immunoSEQ multiplex PCR; TCRdb's table is partial and in-frame only. The profile shows about 320,000 clones, roughly nine tenths of them singletons. The sample comprised PBMCs or T cells enriched from blood (not recorded which). The receptors were gathered from a woman in her thirties who had been exposed to COVID-19.

The genes are TRBV15 and TRBJ1-3; D is uncertain. V was pared by 6 bases and J by 0 bases, with 6 bases between. The CDR3 extends over 13 amino acids. Germline V gives CDR1 LNHNV, CDR2 YYDKDF (reference sequence). The CDR3 DNA follows: TGTGCCACCAGACAGAGCTCTGGAAACACCATATATTTT. This translates into CATRQSSGNTIYF.

DNA of the CDR3: TGTGCCAGCAGTATCGGGGAGGGGGTTCCACAGCATTTT. This sequence encodes CASSIGEGVPQHF. The chain has TRBV12-3 or TRBV12-4 and TRBJ1-5, with D tentatively TRBD1 (6 bases). This CDR3 is 13 amino acids long. Trimming cost V 5 bases and J 13 bases, with 18 bases left between them.

The gene calls are TRBV28 and TRBJ1-2; D possibly corresponds to TRBD1 (6 bases). The CDR3 runs 12 residues. CDR1 MDHEN and CDR2 SYDVKM come from the germline V gene. V lost 10 bases and J lost 4, with 13 bases in between. CDR3 sequence (DNA): TGTGCCACCGACACAGGGCTCTATGGCTACACCTTC. It specifies CATDTGLYGYTF.

The chain employs TRBV5-5 and TRBJ1-6; a possible D gene is TRBD1 (6 bases). Trimming took off 0 bases at V and 3 bases at J, with 13 bases between the two ends. This CDR3 has 17 residues. Germline CDR1 reads SGHKS; CDR2 reads YYEKEE (reference sequence). The CDR3 is CASSLGGQPYYNSPLHF. In DNA, the CDR3 is TGTGCCAGCAGCTTGGGGGGGCAGCCTTACTATAATTCACCCCTCCACTTT.

The chain couples TRBV10-2 to TRBJ2-1; 8 nucleotides match TRBD2. V was pared by 5 bases and J by 7 bases, with 7 bases of the junction left unmatched. Germline values: CDR1 WSHSY, CDR2 SAAADI. CDR3 length: 14 amino acids. This CDR3 reads CASSSKRGLNEQFF. In DNA form, the CDR3 reads TGCGCCAGCAGTTCAAAGCGGGGGTTAAATGAGCAGTTCTTC.

A note on this clone: Sequence at one end of the junction differs from germline and may be a read error. The chain employs TRBV3-1 (or the pseudogene TRBV3-2) and TRBJ1-1, with TRBD1 matching 12 bases. Germline CDR1 LGHDT, CDR2 YNNKEL (reference sequence). The CDR3 totals 14 residues. CDR3 nucleotides: TGTGCCAGCACCCAAAGGGGACAGGGGGCCGGAGCTTTCTTT. This sequence encodes CASTQRGQGAGAFF.

The J gene is TRBJ1-6, the V gene TRBV27; D remains ambiguous. The length of the CDR3 is 12 residues. The germline V and J ends were trimmed by 6 bases and 8 bases, with 8 bases remaining between them. The germline gives CDR1 MNHEY, CDR2 SMNVEV (reference sequence). CDR3 DNA sequence: TGTGCCAGCAGCCTTCAGGATTCACCCCTCCACTTT. It codes for CASSLQDSPLHF.

The chain uses TRBV4-2 and TRBJ1-2; D gene uncertain. The CDR3 extends over 15 amino acids. Trimming took 1 base from V and 12 from J, leaving 21 bases between them. Germline CDR1 reads LGHNA; CDR2 reads YNFKEQ. The chain's CDR3 is CASSQGPEEVGVHTF. CDR3 nucleotide sequence: TGTGCCAGCAGCCAAGGACCCGAGGAGGTTGGGGTCCACACCTTC.

This clone was picked up a small number of times. CDR3 nucleotides: TGTGCCAGCAGCCCCACAGGGGGTCGGGGTAATCAGCCCCAGCATTTT. Protein: CASSPTGGRGNQPQHF. This chain uses TRBV7-9 with TRBJ1-5; TRBD1 matches at 8 bases. CDR3 length equals 16 residues. Germline trimming cut 5 bases from V and 4 bases from J; bases unmatched to any gene: 10. The germline V gene has CDR1 SEHNR and CDR2 FQNEAQ (reference sequence).

The chain joins TRBV29-1 to TRBJ1-5, with 7 bases that match TRBD1. Germline CDR1 reads SQVTM; CDR2 reads ANQGSEA. There are 15 residues in the CDR3. V lost 5 bases, J lost 4 bases, and 11 bases stayed unmatched. CDR3 DNA sequence: TGCAGCGTTCGGACAGGTCTTGGGGCTAATCAGCCCCAGCATTTT. Translation: CSVRTGLGANQPQHF. Filled out from reference TRBV29-1 and TRBJ1-5, the complete variable domain reads SAVISQKPSRDICQRGTSLTIQCQVDSQVTMMFWYRQQPGQSLTLIATANQGSEATYESGFVIDKFPISRPNLTFSTLTVSNMSPEDSSIYLCSVRTGLGANQPQHFGDGTRLSIL.

The chain is built from TRBV9 and TRBJ2-3, with 8 bases that match TRBD2. The V gene end was trimmed by 4 bases and the J gene end by 7 bases; junction bases not matched to a gene: 11. The CDR3 contains 15 residues. Germline values: CDR1 SGDLS, CDR2 YYNGEE. The CDR3 coding sequence is TGTGCCAGCAGCCCCCCCTCCAGCGGGGGAAATACGCAGTATTTT. This gives the protein CASSPPSSGGNTQYF.

The chain links TRBV7-9 to TRBJ2-5, with D tentatively TRBD1 (6 bases). Germline CDR1 and CDR2: SEHNR and FQNEAQ (reference sequence). CDR3 length equals 15 residues. Trimming took 5 bases from V and 1 from J, leaving 14 bases between them. CDR3 sequence: CASSPGAAFQETQYF. In DNA form, the CDR3 reads TGTGCCAGCAGCCCAGGGGCCGCCTTCCAAGAGACCCAGTACTTC. The full variable domain, its missing parts supplied by reference TRBV7-9 and TRBJ2-5, is DTGVSQNPRHKITKRGQNVTFRCDPISEHNRLYWYRQTLGQGPEFLTYFQNEAQLEKSRLLSDRFSAERPKGSFSTLEIQRTEQGDSAMYLCASSPGAAFQETQYFGPGTRLLVL.

The chain uses TRBV29-1 and TRBJ1-1; 7 bases match TRBD1. The CDR3 length is 13 residues. Germline assignment: CDR1 SQVTM and CDR2 ANQGSEA. The junction had 7 bases not matched to a gene; V was cut back by 8 bases and J by 1 base. CDR3 loop: CSFLRTGNTEAFF. The CDR3, as DNA: TGCAGCTTTCTGAGGACAGGGAACACTGAAGCTTTCTTT.

The V and J genes are TRBV5-1 and TRBJ2-2, with D hard to call. Germline values: CDR1 SGHRS, CDR2 YFSETQ. Trimming removed 2 bases from V and 4 bases from J, with 6 bases in between. This CDR3 has 13 amino acids. The CDR3 reads CASSFTVTGELFF. CDR3 in DNA: TGCGCCAGCAGCTTCACGGTCACCGGGGAGCTGTTTTTT.

The V gene is TRBV3-1 (or the pseudogene TRBV3-2), the J gene TRBJ1-3; D is possibly TRBD1 (5 bases). CDR3 length equals 14 residues. V was shortened by 4 bases and J by 0 bases, with 7 bases between the two germline ends. Germline V gene sequence: CDR1 LGHDT, CDR2 YNNKEL (reference sequence). CDR3 residues: CASSPDSSGNTIYF. Written as DNA, the CDR3 is TGTGCCAGCAGCCCAGACAGCTCTGGAAACACCATATATTTT.

J is TRBJ2-5 and V is TRBV5-6; 13 positions match TRBD2. The CDR3 sequence is 16 residues long. Trimming took 1 base from V and 4 from J; bases not matched to a gene: 4. Per germline, CDR1 SGHDT and CDR2 YYEEEE. The CDR3 coding sequence is TGTGCCAGCAGCTTGACTAGCGGGGGGGCTGGAGAGACCCAGTACTTC. Amino acid sequence: CASSLTSGGAGETQYF. The full variable domain, in which reference TRBV5-6 and TRBJ2-5 provide the parts outside the CDR3, is DAGVTQSPTHLIKTRGQQVTLRCSPKSGHDTVSWYQQALGQGPQFIFQYYEEEERQRGNFPDRFSGHQFPNYSSELNVNALLLGDSALYLCASSLTSGGAGETQYFGPGTRLLVL.

This chain uses TRBV5-8 with TRBJ1-5, with unresolved D. Germline CDR1 is SGHTS and CDR2 is YDEGEE. The CDR3 is 15 residues long. Deletions cut 0 bases from V and 2 bases from J, with 9 bases between. The CDR3 sequence: CASSLAGQRNQPQHF. As DNA, the CDR3 is TGTGCCAGCAGCTTGGCTGGGCAGCGCAATCAGCCCCAGCATTTT.

The chain carries TRBV27 and TRBJ2-3; the D gene is possibly TRBD2 (5 bases). This CDR3 contains 14 residues. V was trimmed by 5 bases and J by 0 bases, leaving 9 bases between them. Looked up from germline, CDR1 is MNHEY and CDR2 is SMNVEV (reference sequence). The CDR3 sequence is CASSPRTSTDTQYF. The CDR3 DNA follows: TGTGCCAGCAGTCCCCGGACTAGCACAGATACGCAGTATTTT.

The chain combines TRBV30 with TRBJ1-6; D may be TRBD1 (5 bases). CDR3 length: 15 residues. Trimming removed 6 bases at V and 6 bases at J, with 18 bases between. The germline V gene has CDR1 GTSNPN and CDR2 SVGIG (reference sequence). CDR3 DNA sequence: TGTGCCTGTGCACGGGGAGGGGCAGTTAATTCACCCCTCCACTTT. Protein product: CACARGGAVNSPLHF.